Presented here are 10 T cell receptor beta chains from one specimen sequenced in a study of T cell responses to AZD1222 COVID-19 vaccine. Sequencing used immunoSEQ multiplex PCR; TCRdb keeps in-frame clones, though not all of them. The repertoire holds some 99,000 clones, with about 85% as singletons. The material sequenced was peripheral blood, taken on day 0 of AZD1222 vaccination. These receptors were collected from an adult in good health.

The chain is built from TRBV3-1 (or the pseudogene TRBV3-2) and TRBJ1-1; 7 bases agree with TRBD1. The V gene's germline CDR1 is LGHDT and CDR2 YNNKEL (reference sequence). The CDR3 consists of 15 residues. The ends lost 3 bases at V and 5 bases at J; junction bases unmatched: 9. DNA for the CDR3: TGTGCCAGCAGCCAGGCCACAGGGGTAAAAACTGAAGCTTTCTTT. Its translation is CASSQATGVKTEAFF.

J is TRBJ2-3 and V is TRBV5-4; 13 positions match TRBD2. Germline V gives CDR1 SGHNT, CDR2 YYREEE (reference sequence). J lost 5 bases, V lost 4 bases, and 7 bases had no gene match. The CDR3 is 16 amino acids. CDR3 sequence (DNA): TGTGCCAGCAGCAAAACTAGCGGGAGGGCCGTAGATACGCAGTATTTT. It is translated as CASSKTSGRAVDTQYF.

The chain combines TRBV28 with TRBJ2-1, with TRBD1 matching over 10 bases. The CDR3 runs to 14 residues. After removal of 5 bases from V and 8 bases from J, the junction contained 6 bases not matched to a gene. Germline V CDR1 and CDR2: MDHEN, SYDVKM. CDR3 sequence (DNA): TGTGCCAGCAGTCGCGGGGACAGGGGCTATGAGCAGTTCTTC. This sequence encodes CASSRGDRGYEQFF.

V usage is TRBV29-1 and J usage is TRBJ1-2; 7 nucleotides match TRBD1. The CDR3 is 17 residues long. Trimming cost V 0 bases and J 0 bases; bases outside gene matches: 10. From germline, CDR1 is SQVTM and CDR2 ANQGSEA. CDR3 residues: CSVEDSVGDSPNYGYTF. CDR3 coding DNA: TGCAGCGTTGAAGATTCGGTGGGGGACAGCCCTAACTATGGCTACACCTTC.

This sequence joins TRBV3-1 (or the pseudogene TRBV3-2) and TRBJ1-3; weak D call: TRBD1 (6 bases). Germline V gene data show CDR1 as LGHDT and CDR2 as YNNKEL (reference sequence). V lost 2 bases to trimming and J lost 2 bases, with 16 bases between them. The CDR3 is 17 amino acids. As DNA, the CDR3 is TGTGCCAGCAGCCAAAGCTGGGGTGACAGGCCTGGAAACACCATATATTTT. Amino acid sequence: CASSQSWGDRPGNTIYF.

The chain is built from TRBV19 and TRBJ1-1; TRBD1 is a possible D gene (6 bases). The length of the CDR3 is 16 residues. With 5 bases removed from V and 4 bases from J, the gap between germline ends came to 20 bases. CDR1 and CDR2 (germline): LNHDA, SQIVND (reference sequence). The CDR3 DNA sequence: TGTGCCAGTAGTCCACAGGGTTGGGGACTTGCCACTGAAGCTTTCTTT. Translation gives CASSPQGWGLATEAFF.

The table lists this clone with a count of one. The CDR3 spells CASSSGRAGGQGTDTQYF. DNA for the CDR3: TGTGCCAGCAGCTCCGGCAGAGCGGGGGGTCAAGGCACAGATACGCAGTATTTT. This rearrangement joins TRBV9 to TRBJ2-3, with 9 nucleotides matching TRBD2. V shed 4 bases, J shed 1 base, and the junction held 13 bases outside the gene matches. CDR3 length equals 18 residues. Germline loops: CDR1 SGDLS, CDR2 YYNGEE.

The chain has TRBV29-1 and TRBJ1-1, with D perhaps matching TRBD1 (5 bases). The ends were cut back, 6 bases at V and 1 base at J, with 12 bases in the middle. The CDR3 is 13 amino acids. The V gene's germline CDR1 is SQVTM and CDR2 ANQGSEA. DNA for the CDR3: TGCAGCGTCGCCCTTACAGGGAACACTGAAGCTTTCTTT. It yields the protein CSVALTGNTEAFF.

Only a few counts were recorded for this clone. The J gene is TRBJ2-2, the V gene TRBV5-4; the match to TRBD2 covers 15 bases. Per the germline V gene, CDR1 is SGHNT and CDR2 is YYREEE (reference sequence). The junction had 7 bases not matched to a gene; V was cut back by 4 bases and J by 6 bases. This CDR3 has 17 amino acids. The CDR3 here is CASSPGLAGGWAGELFF. The CDR3 DNA reads as TGTGCCAGCAGCCCGGGACTAGCGGGGGGTTGGGCCGGGGAGCTGTTTTTT. The whole variable domain, filled in from reference TRBV5-4 and TRBJ2-2, reads ETGVTQSPTHLIKTRGQQVTLRCSSQSGHNTVSWYQQALGQGPQFIFQYYREEENGRGNFPPRFSGLQFPNYSSELNVNALELDDSALYLCASSPGLAGGWAGELFFGEGSRLTVL.

V is TRBV28 and J is TRBJ1-6, with D possibly matching TRBD1 (5 bases). Germline CDR1 and CDR2: MDHEN and SYDVKM. This CDR3 region has 16 residues. Trimming took off 5 bases at V and 6 bases at J, with 17 bases between the two ends. The DNA of the CDR3 is TGTGCCAGCAGTGGGGGGGATGGAGGGTCTAATTCACCCCTCCACTTT. This translates into CASSGGDGGSNSPLHF. Full variable domain (remainder filled in from reference TRBV28 and TRBJ1-6): DVKVTQSSRYLVKRTGEKVFLECVQDMDHENMFWYRQDPGLGLRLIYFSYDVKMKEKGDIPEGYSVSREKKERFSLILESASTNQTSMYLCASSGGDGGSNSPLHFGNGTRLTVT.